This T cell receptor (beta chain) comes out of a study of neoadjuvant anti-PD-1 for oral cavity cancer. By share, this clone counts as medium-sized. Different DNA sequences within this sample yield the same CDR3. Time point in this sample: after neoadjuvant nivolumab, at surgical resection. The germline V gene encodes CDR1 SGHVS and CDR2 FNYEAQ. J lost 4 bases, V lost 4 bases, and 1 base had no gene match. The length of the CDR3 is 15 residues. Assay: immunoSEQ multiplex PCR; the TCRdb copy retains only in-frame clones and omits some. The repertoire holds about 68,000 clones, around 84% seen once, with approximately 3% in the top ten.

The rearrangement joins TRBV7-6 to TRBJ2-2; 12 positions agree with TRBD1. Sequencing was performed on PBMCs, taken after nivolumab (anti-PD-1) treatment. The TCR was taken from a person aged 35-79 years with oral cavity squamous cell carcinoma. CDR3 coding DNA: TGTGCCAGCAGCTCGGGACAGGGGGCCACCGGGGAGCTGTTTTTT. As protein: CASSSGQGATGELFF.